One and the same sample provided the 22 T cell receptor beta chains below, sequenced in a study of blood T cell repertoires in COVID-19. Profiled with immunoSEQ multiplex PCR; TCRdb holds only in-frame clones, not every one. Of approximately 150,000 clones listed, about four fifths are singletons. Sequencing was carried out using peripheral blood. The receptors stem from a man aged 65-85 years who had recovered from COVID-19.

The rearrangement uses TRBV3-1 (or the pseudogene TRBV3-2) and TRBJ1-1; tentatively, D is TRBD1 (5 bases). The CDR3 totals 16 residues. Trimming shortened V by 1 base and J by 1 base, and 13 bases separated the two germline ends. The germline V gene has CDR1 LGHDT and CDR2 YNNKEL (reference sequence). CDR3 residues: CASSQGPTRGNTEAFF. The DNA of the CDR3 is TGTGCCAGCAGCCAAGGTCCCACAAGGGGGAACACTGAAGCTTTCTTT.

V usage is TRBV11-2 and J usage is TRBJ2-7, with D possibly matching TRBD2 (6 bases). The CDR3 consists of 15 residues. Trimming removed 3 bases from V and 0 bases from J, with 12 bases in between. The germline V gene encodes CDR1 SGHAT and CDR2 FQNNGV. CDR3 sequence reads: CASSFFSGYSYEQYF. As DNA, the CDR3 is TGTGCCAGCAGCTTTTTTAGCGGATACTCCTACGAGCAGTACTTC. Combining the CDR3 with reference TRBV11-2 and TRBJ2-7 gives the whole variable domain EAGVAQSPRYKIIEKRQSVAFWCNPISGHATLYWYQQILGQGPKLLIQFQNNGVVDDSQLPKDRFSAERLKGVDSTLKIQPAKLEDSAVYLCASSFFSGYSYEQYFGPGTRLTVT.

In DNA, the CDR3 is TGTGCCAGCAGCATTAGCGGGAGGCTCCAAGAGACCCAGTACTTC. The encoded protein is CASSISGRLQETQYF. The chain combines TRBV11-2 with TRBJ2-5; TRBD2 aligns across 10 bases. V dropped 5 bases and J dropped 1; count of bases not matched to a gene: 4. From germline, CDR1 is SGHAT and CDR2 FQNNGV. The CDR3 loop spans 15 amino acids.

CDR3 DNA sequence: TGTGCCAGCAGTAGCCTAGAGGGATCCTACGAGCAGTACTTC. This sequence encodes CASSSLEGSYEQYF. The chain is built from TRBV27 and TRBJ2-7; D is possibly TRBD2 (5 bases). CDR1 and CDR2 from the germline V gene are MNHEY and SMNVEV (reference sequence). V was pared by 5 bases and J by 1 base, with 12 bases between. There are 14 residues in the CDR3.

CDR3 DNA sequence: TGCGCCAGCAGCCCGAGCCGGGACAAATTAGGGTACGAGCAGTACTTC. This encodes CASSPSRDKLGYEQYF. This rearrangement joins TRBV5-1 to TRBJ2-7; a weak D match, TRBD1 (6 bases). Germline V gene sequence: CDR1 SGHRS, CDR2 YFSETQ. V was cut by 4 bases and J by 4 bases, with 21 bases left in between. The CDR3 totals 16 residues.

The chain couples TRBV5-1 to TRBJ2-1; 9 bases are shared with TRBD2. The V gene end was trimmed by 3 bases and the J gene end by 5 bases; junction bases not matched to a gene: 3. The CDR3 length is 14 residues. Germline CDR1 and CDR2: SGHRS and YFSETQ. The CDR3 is CASSSSGTNNEQFF. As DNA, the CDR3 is TGCGCCAGCAGCTCTAGCGGGACTAACAATGAGCAGTTCTTC.

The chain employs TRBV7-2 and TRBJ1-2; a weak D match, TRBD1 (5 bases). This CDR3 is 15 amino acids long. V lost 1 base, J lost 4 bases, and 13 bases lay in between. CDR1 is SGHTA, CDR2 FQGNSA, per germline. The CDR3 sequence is CASSLGAGVSYGYTF. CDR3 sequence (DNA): TGTGCCAGCAGCTTAGGGGCGGGGGTCAGCTATGGCTACACCTTC.

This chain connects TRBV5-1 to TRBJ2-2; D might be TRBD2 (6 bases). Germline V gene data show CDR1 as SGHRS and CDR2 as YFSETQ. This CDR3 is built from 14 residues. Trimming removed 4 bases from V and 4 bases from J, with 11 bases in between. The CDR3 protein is CASSPQGGTGELFF. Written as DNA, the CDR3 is TGCGCCAGCAGCCCGCAGGGAGGCACCGGGGAGCTGTTTTTT.

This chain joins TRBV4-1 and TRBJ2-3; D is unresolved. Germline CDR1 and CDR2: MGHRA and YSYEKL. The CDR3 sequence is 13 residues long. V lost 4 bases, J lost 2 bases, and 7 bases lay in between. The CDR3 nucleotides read TGCGCCAGCAGCCCGGGTGTCACAGATACGCAGTATTTT. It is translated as CASSPGVTDTQYF.

The chain's CDR3 is CASSHRERKETQYF. DNA for the CDR3: TGTGCCAGCTCACACCGGGAACGAAAAGAGACCCAGTACTTC. The rearrangement uses TRBV18 and TRBJ2-5; D is possibly TRBD2 (5 bases). CDR1 and CDR2 from the germline V gene are KGHSH and LQKENI. V lost 4 bases, J lost 3 bases, and 12 bases lay in between. This CDR3 spans 14 amino acids.

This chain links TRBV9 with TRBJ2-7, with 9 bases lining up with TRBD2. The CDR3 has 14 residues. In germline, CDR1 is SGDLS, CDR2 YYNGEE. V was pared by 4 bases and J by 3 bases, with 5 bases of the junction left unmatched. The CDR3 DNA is TGTGCCAGCAGCCCCAGACTAGCGGTCTACGAGCAGTACTTC. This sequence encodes CASSPRLAVYEQYF.

CDR3 sequence (DNA): TGTGCCAGCAGCCCGTTGGCGGGGGGTAATGAAAAACTGTTTTTT. Translating gives CASSPLAGGNEKLFF. This sequence joins TRBV11-2 and TRBJ1-4, with D perhaps TRBD1 (5 bases). Germline V gene data show CDR1 as SGHAT and CDR2 as FQNNGV. V lost 5 bases, J lost 4 bases, and 14 bases lay in between. This CDR3 is 15 amino acids long.

The CDR3 loop is CASSPARGSTGELFF. The CDR3 DNA is TGTGCCAGCTCACCAGCCAGGGGCTCGACCGGGGAGCTGTTTTTT. The chain recombines TRBV18 with TRBJ2-2, with D perhaps matching TRBD1 (6 bases). V gave up 2 bases and J gave up 5 bases, with 12 bases separating them. The germline CDR1 and CDR2 sequences are KGHSH and LQKENI. The CDR3 runs to 15 residues.

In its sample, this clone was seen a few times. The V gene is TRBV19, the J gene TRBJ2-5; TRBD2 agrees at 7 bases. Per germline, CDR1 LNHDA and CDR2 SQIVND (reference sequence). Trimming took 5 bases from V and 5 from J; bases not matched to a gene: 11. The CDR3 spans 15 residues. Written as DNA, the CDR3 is TGTGCCAGTAGTCCGGGGGGAGCGGGGTGGGAGACCCAGTACTTC. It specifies CASSPGGAGWETQYF. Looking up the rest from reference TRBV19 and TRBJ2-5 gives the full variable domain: DGGITQSPKYLFRKEGQNVTLSCEQNLNHDAMYWYRQDPGQGLRLIYYSQIVNDFQKGDIAEGYSVSREKKESFPLTVTSAQKNPTAFYLCASSPGGAGWETQYFGPGTRLLVL.

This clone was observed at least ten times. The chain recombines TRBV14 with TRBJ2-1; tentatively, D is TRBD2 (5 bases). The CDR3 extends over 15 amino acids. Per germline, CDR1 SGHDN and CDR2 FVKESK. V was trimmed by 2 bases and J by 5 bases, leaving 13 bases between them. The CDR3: CASSQLAGLDNEQFF. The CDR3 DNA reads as TGTGCCAGCAGCCAACTAGCCGGCCTCGACAATGAGCAGTTCTTC.

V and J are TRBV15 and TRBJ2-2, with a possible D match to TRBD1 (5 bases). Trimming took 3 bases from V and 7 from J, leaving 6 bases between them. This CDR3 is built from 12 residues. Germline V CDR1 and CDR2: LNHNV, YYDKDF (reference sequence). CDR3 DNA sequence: TGTGCCACCAGCAGTCAGGGCGGGGAGCTGTTTTTT. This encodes CATSSQGGELFF.

CDR3 bases: TGTGCCAGCAGTTCGGGCACAGATACGCAGTATTTT. Translation gives CASSSGTDTQYF. This rearrangement joins TRBV6-5 to TRBJ2-3, with D uncertain. This CDR3 has 12 amino acids. Per the germline V gene, CDR1 is MNHEY and CDR2 is SVGAGI. V lost 4 bases and J lost 1, with 3 bases in between.

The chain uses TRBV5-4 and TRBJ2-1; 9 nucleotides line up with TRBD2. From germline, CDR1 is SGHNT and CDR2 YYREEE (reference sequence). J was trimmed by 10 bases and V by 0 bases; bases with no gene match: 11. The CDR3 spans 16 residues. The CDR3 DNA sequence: TGTGCCAGCAGCTTGGCTGGCGGGAGGGCCTTCTTGGAGCAGTTCTTC. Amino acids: CASSLAGGRAFLEQFF.

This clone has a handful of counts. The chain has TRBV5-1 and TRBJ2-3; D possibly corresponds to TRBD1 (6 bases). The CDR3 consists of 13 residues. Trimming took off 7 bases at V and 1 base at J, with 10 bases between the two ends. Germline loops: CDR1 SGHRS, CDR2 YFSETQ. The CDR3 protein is CASRAGGTDTQYF. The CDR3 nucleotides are TGCGCCAGCCGGGCAGGGGGCACAGATACGCAGTATTTT.

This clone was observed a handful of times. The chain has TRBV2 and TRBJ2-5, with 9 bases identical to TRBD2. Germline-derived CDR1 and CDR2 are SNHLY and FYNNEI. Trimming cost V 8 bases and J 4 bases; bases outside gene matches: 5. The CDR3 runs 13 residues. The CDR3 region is CASALAGTETQYF. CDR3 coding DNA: TGTGCCAGCGCCCTAGCGGGGACAGAGACCCAGTACTTC.

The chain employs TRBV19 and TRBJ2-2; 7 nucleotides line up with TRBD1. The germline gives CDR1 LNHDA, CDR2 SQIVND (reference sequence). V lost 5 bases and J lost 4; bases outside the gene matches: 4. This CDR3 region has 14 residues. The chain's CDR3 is CASSYRGSTGELFF. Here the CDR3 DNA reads TGTGCCAGTAGTTACAGGGGAAGCACCGGGGAGCTGTTTTTT. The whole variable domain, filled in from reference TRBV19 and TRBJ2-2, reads DGGITQSPKYLFRKEGQNVTLSCEQNLNHDAMYWYRQDPGQGLRLIYYSQIVNDFQKGDIAEGYSVSREKKESFPLTVTSAQKNPTAFYLCASSYRGSTGELFFGEGSRLTVL.

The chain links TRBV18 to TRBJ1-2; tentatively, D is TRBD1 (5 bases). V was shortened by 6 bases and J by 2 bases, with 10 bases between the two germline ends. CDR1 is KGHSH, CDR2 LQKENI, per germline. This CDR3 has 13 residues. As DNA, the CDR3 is TGTGCCAGCTCCTCGGGGGTGAACTATGGCTACACCTTC. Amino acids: CASSSGVNYGYTF.